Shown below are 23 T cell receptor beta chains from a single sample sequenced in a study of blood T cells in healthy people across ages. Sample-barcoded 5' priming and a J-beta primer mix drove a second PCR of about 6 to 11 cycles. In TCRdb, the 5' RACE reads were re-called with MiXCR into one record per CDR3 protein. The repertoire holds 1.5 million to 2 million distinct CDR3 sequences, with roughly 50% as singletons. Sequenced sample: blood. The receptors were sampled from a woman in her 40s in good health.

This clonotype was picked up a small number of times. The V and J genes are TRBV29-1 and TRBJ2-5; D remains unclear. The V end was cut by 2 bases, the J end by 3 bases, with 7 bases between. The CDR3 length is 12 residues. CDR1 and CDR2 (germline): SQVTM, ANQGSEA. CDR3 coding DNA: TGCAGCGTTGAAACTCGAGAAGAGACCCAGTACTTC. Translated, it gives CSVETREETQYF.

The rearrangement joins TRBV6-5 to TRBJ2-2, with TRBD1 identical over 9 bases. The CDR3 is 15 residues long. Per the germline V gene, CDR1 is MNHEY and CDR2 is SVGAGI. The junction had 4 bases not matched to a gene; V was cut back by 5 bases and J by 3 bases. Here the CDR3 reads CASSTWTGDTGELFF. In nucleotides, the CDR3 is TGTGCCAGCAGTACCTGGACAGGGGACACCGGGGAGCTGTTTTTT.

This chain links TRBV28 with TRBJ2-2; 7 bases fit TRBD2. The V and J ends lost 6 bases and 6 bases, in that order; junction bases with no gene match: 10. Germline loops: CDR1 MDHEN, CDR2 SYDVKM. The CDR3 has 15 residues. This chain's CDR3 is CASSLLRGVAGELFF. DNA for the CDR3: TGTGCCAGCAGCCTACTCCGGGGGGTGGCCGGGGAGCTGTTTTTT.

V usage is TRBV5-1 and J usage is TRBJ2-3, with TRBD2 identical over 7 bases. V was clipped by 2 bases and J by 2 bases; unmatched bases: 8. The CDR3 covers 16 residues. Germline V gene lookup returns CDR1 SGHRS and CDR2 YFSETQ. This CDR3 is CASSLTSGGNTDTQYF. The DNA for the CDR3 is TGCGCCAGCAGCTTAACATCCGGGGGGAACACAGATACGCAGTATTTT.

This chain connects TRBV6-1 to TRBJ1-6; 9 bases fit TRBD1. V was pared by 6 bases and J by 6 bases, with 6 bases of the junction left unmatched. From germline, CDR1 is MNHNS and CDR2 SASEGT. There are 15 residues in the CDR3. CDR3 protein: CASRIRDRVNSPLHF. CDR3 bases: TGTGCCAGCAGGATCCGGGACAGGGTTAATTCACCCCTCCACTTT.

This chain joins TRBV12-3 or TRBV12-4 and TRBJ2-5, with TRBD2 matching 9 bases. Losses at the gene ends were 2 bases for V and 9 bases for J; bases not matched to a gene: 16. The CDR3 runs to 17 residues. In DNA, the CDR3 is TGTGCCAGCAGTTTATCGGAAGAGCAAGGACTAGCGTTCCCCCAGTACTTC. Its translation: CASSLSEEQGLAFPQYF.

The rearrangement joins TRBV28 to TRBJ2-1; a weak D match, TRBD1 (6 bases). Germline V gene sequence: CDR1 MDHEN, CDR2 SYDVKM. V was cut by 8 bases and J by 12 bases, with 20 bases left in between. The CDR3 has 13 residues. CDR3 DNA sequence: TGTGCCAGCCTCCTCCATCTGGGGGCACCGCAGTTCTTC. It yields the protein CASLLHLGAPQFF.

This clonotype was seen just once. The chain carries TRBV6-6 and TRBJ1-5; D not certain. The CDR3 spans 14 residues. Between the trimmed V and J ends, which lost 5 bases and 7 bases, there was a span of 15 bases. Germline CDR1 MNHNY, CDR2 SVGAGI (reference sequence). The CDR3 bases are TGTGCCAGCAGTCAAGAAAGAGTGGGGCAGCCCCAGCATTTT. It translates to CASSQERVGQPQHF.

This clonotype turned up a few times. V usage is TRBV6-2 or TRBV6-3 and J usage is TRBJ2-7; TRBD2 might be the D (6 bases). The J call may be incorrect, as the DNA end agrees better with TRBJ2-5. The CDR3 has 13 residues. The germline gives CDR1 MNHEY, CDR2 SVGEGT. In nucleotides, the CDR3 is TGTGCCAGCAGTTTCGCGGGGAAAGAGACCCAGTACTTC. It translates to CASSFAGKETQYF.

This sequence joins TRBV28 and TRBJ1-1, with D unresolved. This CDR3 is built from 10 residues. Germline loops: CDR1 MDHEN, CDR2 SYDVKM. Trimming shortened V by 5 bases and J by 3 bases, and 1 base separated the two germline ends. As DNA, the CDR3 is TGTGCCAGCAGTGACACTGAAGCTTTCTTT. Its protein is CASSDTEAFF.

The CDR3 sequence is CATSRDHDFPSYEQYF. The DNA of the CDR3 is TGTGCCACCAGCAGAGATCACGATTTCCCCTCCTACGAGCAGTACTTC. This sequence joins TRBV15 and TRBJ2-7; no firm D call. This CDR3 spans 16 amino acids. From germline, CDR1 is LNHNV and CDR2 YYDKDF (reference sequence). The V gene lost 0 bases and the J gene lost 0 bases, with 12 bases spanning the gap. Using reference TRBV15 and TRBJ2-7 for the parts outside the CDR3, the full variable domain is DAMVIQNPRYQVTQFGKPVTLSCSQTLNHNVMYWYQQKSSQAPKLLFHYYDKDFNNEADTPDNFQSRRPNTSFCFLDIRSPGLGDTAMYLCATSRDHDFPSYEQYFGPGTRLTVT.

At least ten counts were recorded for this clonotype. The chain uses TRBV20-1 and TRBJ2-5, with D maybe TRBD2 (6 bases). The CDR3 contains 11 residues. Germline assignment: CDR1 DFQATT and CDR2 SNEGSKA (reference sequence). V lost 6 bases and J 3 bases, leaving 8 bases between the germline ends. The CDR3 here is CSARREETQYF. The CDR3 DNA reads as TGCAGTGCCCGGAGGGAAGAGACCCAGTACTTC.

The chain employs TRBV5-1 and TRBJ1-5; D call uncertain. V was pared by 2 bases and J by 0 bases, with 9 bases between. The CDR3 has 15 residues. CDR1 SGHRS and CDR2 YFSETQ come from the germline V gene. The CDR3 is CASSLESNSNQPQHF. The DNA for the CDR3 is TGCGCCAGCAGCTTAGAGAGTAATAGCAATCAGCCCCAGCATTTT. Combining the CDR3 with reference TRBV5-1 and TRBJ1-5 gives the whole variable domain KAGVTQTPRYLIKTRGQQVTLSCSPISGHRSVSWYQQTPGQGLQFLFEYFSETQRNKGNFPGRFSGRQFSNSRSEMNVSTLELGDSALYLCASSLESNSNQPQHFGDGTRLSIL.

The chain's CDR3 is CATGRAPTGELFF. The CDR3 bases are TGTGCCACCGGCAGGGCGCCCACCGGGGAGCTGTTTTTT. The rearrangement joins TRBV24-1 to TRBJ2-2; D may be TRBD1 (5 bases). The CDR3 has 13 amino acids. V shed 9 bases and J shed 4 bases, with 11 bases lying between them. Germline V gene lookup returns CDR1 KGHDR and CDR2 SFDVKD.

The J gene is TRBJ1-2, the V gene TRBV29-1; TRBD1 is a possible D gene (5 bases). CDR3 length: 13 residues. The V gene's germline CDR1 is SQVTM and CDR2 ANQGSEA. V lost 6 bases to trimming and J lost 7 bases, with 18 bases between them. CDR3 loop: CSVGEGSHLGYTF. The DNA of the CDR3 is TGCAGCGTCGGGGAGGGGAGCCACCTTGGCTACACCTTC.

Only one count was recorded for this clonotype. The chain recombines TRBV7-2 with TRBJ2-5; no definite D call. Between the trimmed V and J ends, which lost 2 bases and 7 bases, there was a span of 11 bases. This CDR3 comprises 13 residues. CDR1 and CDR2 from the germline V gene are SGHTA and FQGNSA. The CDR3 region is CASSLLQVGTQYF. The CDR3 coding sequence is TGTGCCAGCAGCTTATTGCAGGTTGGGACCCAGTACTTC.

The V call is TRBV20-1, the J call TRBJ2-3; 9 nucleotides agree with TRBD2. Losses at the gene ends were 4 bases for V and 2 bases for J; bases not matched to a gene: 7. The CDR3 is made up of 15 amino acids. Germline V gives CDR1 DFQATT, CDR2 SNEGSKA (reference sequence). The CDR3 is CSATPLAGDTDTQYF. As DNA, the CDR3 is TGCAGTGCTACCCCTTTAGCGGGGGACACAGATACGCAGTATTTT.

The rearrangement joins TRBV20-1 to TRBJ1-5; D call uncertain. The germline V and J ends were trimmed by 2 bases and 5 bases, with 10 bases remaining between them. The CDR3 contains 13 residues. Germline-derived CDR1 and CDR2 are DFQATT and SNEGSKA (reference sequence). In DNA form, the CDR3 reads TGCAGTGCTAGAATAAGCAGTTATCAGCCCCAGCATTTT. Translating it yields CSARISSYQPQHF.

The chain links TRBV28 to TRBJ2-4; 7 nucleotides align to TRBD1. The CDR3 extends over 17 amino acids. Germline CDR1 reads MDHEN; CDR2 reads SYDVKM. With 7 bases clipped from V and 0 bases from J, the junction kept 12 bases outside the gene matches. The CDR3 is CASNNKGATVAKNIQYF. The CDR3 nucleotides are TGTGCCAGCAATAACAAGGGGGCCACAGTAGCCAAAAACATTCAGTACTTC.

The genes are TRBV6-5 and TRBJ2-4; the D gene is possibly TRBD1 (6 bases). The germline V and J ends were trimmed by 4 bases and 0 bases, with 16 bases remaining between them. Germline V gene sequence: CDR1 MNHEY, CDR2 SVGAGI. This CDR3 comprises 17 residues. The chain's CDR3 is CASSSTRTAIAKNIQYF. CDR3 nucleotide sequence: TGTGCCAGCAGTTCCACCAGGACAGCCATAGCCAAAAACATTCAGTACTTC.

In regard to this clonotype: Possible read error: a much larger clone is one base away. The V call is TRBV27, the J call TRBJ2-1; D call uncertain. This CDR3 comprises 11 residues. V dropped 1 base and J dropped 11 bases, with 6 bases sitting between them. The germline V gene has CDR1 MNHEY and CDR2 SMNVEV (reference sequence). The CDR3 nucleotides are TGTGCCAGCAGTTTATTGGGGAAGCAGTTCTTC. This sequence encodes CASSLLGKQFF.

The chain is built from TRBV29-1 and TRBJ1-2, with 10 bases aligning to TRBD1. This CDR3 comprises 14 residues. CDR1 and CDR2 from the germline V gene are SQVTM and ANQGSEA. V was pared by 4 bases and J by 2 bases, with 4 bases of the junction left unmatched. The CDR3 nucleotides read TGCAGCGTTGGGGACAGGGGACCAAACTATGGCTACACCTTC. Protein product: CSVGDRGPNYGYTF.

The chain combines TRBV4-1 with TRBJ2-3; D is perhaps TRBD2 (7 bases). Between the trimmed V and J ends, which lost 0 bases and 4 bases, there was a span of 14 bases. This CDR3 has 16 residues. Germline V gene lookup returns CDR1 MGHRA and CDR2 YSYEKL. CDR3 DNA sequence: TGCGCCAGCAGCCAAGATAGGGGGGGGAGGTCAGATACGCAGTATTTT. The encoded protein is CASSQDRGGRSDTQYF.